The 13 T cell receptor beta chains reported below all come from one sample, sequenced in a study of OX40 agonist ivuxolimab in advanced cancers. TCRdb's table, derived via immunoSEQ multiplex PCR, lists solely in-frame clones and lacks some. Seen here are around 78,000 clones, 65% to 85% observed once, and the top ten hold approximately 4.5%. The sequences come from CD4+ or CD8+ T cells sorted from blood, collected in a trial of the OX40 agonist ivuxolimab. These receptors originate from an adult with an advanced solid tumor such as melanoma, head and neck, liver or kidney cancer.

J is TRBJ1-4 and V is TRBV7-9; no reliable D call. V gave up 3 bases and J gave up 6 bases, with 8 bases separating them. Germline V gene data show CDR1 as SEHNR and CDR2 as FQNEAQ (reference sequence). The CDR3 spans 13 residues. CDR3 sequence reads: CASSLSAYEKLFF. For the CDR3, the DNA is TGTGCCAGCAGCTTGTCCGCTTATGAAAAACTGTTTTTT.

The rearrangement links TRBV19 to TRBJ2-5; tentatively, D is TRBD1 or TRBD2 (6 bases each). Germline CDR1 and CDR2: LNHDA and SQIVND (reference sequence). Trimming removed 7 bases at V and 2 bases at J, with 14 bases between. The CDR3 spans 14 residues. The CDR3: CASTEGGRQETQYF. The CDR3 DNA reads TGTGCCAGTACCGAAGGGGGGCGTCAAGAGACCCAGTACTTC.

This chain links TRBV28 with TRBJ2-7; D might be TRBD2 (5 bases). Per the germline V gene, CDR1 is MDHEN and CDR2 is SYDVKM. The V end was cut by 5 bases, the J end by 0 bases, with 14 bases between. This CDR3 is built from 15 residues. Here the CDR3 DNA reads TGTGCCAGCAGTAGCTTAGGGCGGGTCTCCTACGAGCAGTACTTC. Residues: CASSSLGRVSYEQYF. The full variable domain, completed using reference TRBV28 and TRBJ2-7, is DVKVTQSSRYLVKRTGEKVFLECVQDMDHENMFWYRQDPGLGLRLIYFSYDVKMKEKGDIPEGYSVSREKKERFSLILESASTNQTSMYLCASSSLGRVSYEQYFGPGTRLTVT.

This rearrangement joins TRBV5-1 to TRBJ1-4, with D perhaps TRBD1 (5 bases). Germline assignment: CDR1 SGHRS and CDR2 YFSETQ. Trimming cost V 3 bases and J 5 bases, with 8 bases left between them. The CDR3 spans 13 residues. The CDR3 DNA is TGCGCCAGCAGCTCCGGGGGAAATGAAAAACTGTTTTTT. Protein product: CASSSGGNEKLFF.

This rearrangement joins TRBV18 to TRBJ2-7; D is perhaps TRBD2 (6 bases). Germline-derived CDR1 and CDR2 are KGHSH and LQKENI. The CDR3 contains 14 residues. Trimming left V 3 bases short and J 3 bases short, with 12 bases between. The CDR3 DNA reads TGTGCCAGCTCACCGGGACTGGAGCACTACGAGCAGTACTTC. Residues: CASSPGLEHYEQYF.

The count of this clone is one. This rearrangement joins TRBV29-1 to TRBJ2-3; D may correspond to TRBD1 or TRBD2 (5 bases each). Germline assignment: CDR1 SQVTM and CDR2 ANQGSEA. V was pared by 1 base and J by 6 bases, with 26 bases between. The CDR3 loop spans 18 amino acids. The CDR3 region has the DNA TGCAGCGTTGAAGGTACCGGACTCCGGGGCCTTGTGCTGGATACGCAGTATTTT. Protein: CSVEGTGLRGLVLDTQYF.

The chain has TRBV6-1 and TRBJ1-1; 7 nucleotides align to TRBD1. The CDR3 has 14 residues. Germline assignment: CDR1 MNHNS and CDR2 SASEGT. After removal of 3 bases from V and 4 bases from J, the junction contained 5 bases not matched to a gene. CDR3 nucleotide sequence: TGTGCCAGCAGTGAGCCTCCAGGGGGCACTGAAGCTTTCTTT. This sequence encodes CASSEPPGGTEAFF.

There are a few counts of this clone. The chain has TRBV11-2 and TRBJ1-1, with a possible D match to TRBD1 (6 bases). Trimming pared 2 bases from V and 4 bases from J, leaving 11 bases between. This CDR3 region has 14 residues. CDR1 and CDR2 (germline): SGHAT, FQNNGV. CDR3 residues: CASSLLQGPTEAFF. The CDR3 nucleotides read TGTGCCAGCAGCTTACTTCAGGGGCCCACTGAAGCTTTCTTT.

The V call is TRBV7-3, the J call TRBJ2-1; D is unresolved. There are 14 residues in the CDR3. V lost 0 bases and J 9 bases, leaving 12 bases between the germline ends. Germline CDR1 SGHTA, CDR2 FQGTGA. The CDR3 is CASSLTGVSGEQFF. The CDR3 DNA reads TGTGCCAGCAGCTTAACGGGTGTATCGGGTGAGCAGTTCTTC.

This rearrangement joins TRBV6-1 to TRBJ2-7; 9 nucleotides align to TRBD1. This CDR3 comprises 15 residues. Germline V gene lookup returns CDR1 MNHNS and CDR2 SASEGT. The junction had 6 bases not matched to a gene; V was cut back by 1 base and J by 5 bases. The CDR3 loop reads CASSEGVGQGNEQYF. The CDR3 DNA reads TGTGCCAGCAGTGAAGGGGTGGGACAGGGAAACGAGCAGTACTTC.

The rearrangement links TRBV7-2 to TRBJ2-4; D might be TRBD1 or TRBD2, each matching 6 bases. This CDR3 contains 15 residues. The germline V gene encodes CDR1 SGHTA and CDR2 FQGNSA. The V end lost 7 bases, the J end lost 1 base, and 14 bases lay between the germline ends. The CDR3 DNA sequence: TGTGCCAGCAACCACAAAGGGGGGGCCAAAAACATTCAGTACTTC. It encodes CASNHKGGAKNIQYF.

This chain uses TRBV7-2 with TRBJ2-5, with D unresolved. Trimming removed 6 bases from V and 7 bases from J, with 18 bases in between. The CDR3 loop spans 14 amino acids. Germline CDR1 reads SGHTA; CDR2 reads FQGNSA. The CDR3 is CASRPLRGTGTQYF. CDR3 DNA sequence: TGTGCCAGCAGGCCTCTTAGAGGTACGGGGACCCAGTACTTC.

The chain uses TRBV6-1 and TRBJ2-7, with TRBD1 as a possible D gene (6 bases). Germline-derived CDR1 and CDR2 are MNHNS and SASEGT. This CDR3 region has 14 residues. Trimming left V 3 bases short and J 6 bases short, with 15 bases between. The DNA of the CDR3 is TGTGCCAGCAGTGAGAGGGGAAGAGGGGGCGAGCAGTACTTC. Protein: CASSERGRGGEQYF.